These 17 T cell receptor beta chains were sequenced from one sample in a study of brain metastases from non-small cell lung cancer. Generated by immunoSEQ multiplex PCR, the TCRdb table keeps only in-frame clones and is missing some. This table holds 640 or so clones, around 85% found once. Sequencing was done on a sample of tumor-adjacent normal tissue. The source is a donor aged 40 or over with non-small cell lung cancer.

Concerning this clone itself: The same CDR3 also results from other DNA sequences found in this sample. CDR3 amino acids: CASGLDRITSSYNEQFF. The CDR3 coding sequence is TGTGCTAGTGGTTTGGACAGGATAACGAGCTCCTACAATGAGCAGTTCTTC. The V and J genes are TRBV12-5 and TRBJ2-1; the D gene is possibly TRBD1 (5 bases). Deletions cut 1 base from V and 0 bases from J, with 13 bases between. The CDR3 runs 17 residues. The germline CDR1 and CDR2 sequences are LGHNT and FRNRAP.

This clone was seen only once. Other DNA sequences in this specimen translate into the identical CDR3. The chain couples TRBV6-5 to TRBJ1-1, with TRBD1 matching 8 bases. The germline V gene has CDR1 MNHEY and CDR2 SVGAGI. The V segment lost 5 bases and the J segment 4 bases; nucleotides outside the gene matches: 3. CDR3 length: 13 amino acids. CDR3: CASSLQGATEAFF. In DNA, the CDR3 is TGTGCCAGCAGTCTTCAGGGGGCCACTGAAGCTTTCTTT.

The chain is built from TRBV29-1 and TRBJ2-4, with D perhaps matching TRBD1 (6 bases). Germline lookup yields CDR1 SQVTM and CDR2 ANQGSEA. This CDR3 is 10 amino acids long. V shed 6 bases and J shed 10 bases, with 10 bases lying between them. The CDR3 spells CSVLGQIQYF. The CDR3 nucleotides are TGCAGCGTCCTAGGACAGATTCAGTACTTC.

The rearrangement links TRBV10-3 to TRBJ2-1; TRBD1 might be the D (6 bases). The V end lost 3 bases, the J end lost 5 bases, and 11 bases lay between the germline ends. The CDR3 length is 14 residues. Germline assignment: CDR1 ENHRY and CDR2 SYGVKD. CDR3 region: CAISDRGKDNEQFF. Here the CDR3 DNA reads TGTGCCATCAGTGACAGGGGAAAGGACAATGAGCAGTTCTTC.

The J gene is TRBJ1-5, the V gene TRBV7-4; D remains ambiguous. The germline V gene has CDR1 SGHVT and CDR2 SQSDAQ. The V and J ends lost 4 bases and 4 bases respectively, with 8 bases between them. The CDR3 runs to 13 residues. CDR3 bases: TGTGCCAGCAGCTCCCACACGAATCAGCCCCAGCATTTT. This codes for CASSSHTNQPQHF.

The chain employs TRBV24-1 and TRBJ1-2, with TRBD1 identical over 11 bases. The CDR3 spans 15 residues. Per germline, CDR1 KGHDR and CDR2 SFDVKD. V shed 5 bases and J 6 bases; nucleotides not matched to a gene: 7. In DNA form, the CDR3 reads TGTGCCACCAGTGTTGGGACAGGGGGAATAAATGGCTACACCTTC. This encodes CATSVGTGGINGYTF.

The CDR3: CASSVSYEQYF. CDR3 in DNA: TGCGCCAGCAGTGTCTCCTACGAGCAGTACTTC. The chain employs TRBV10-2 and TRBJ2-7; no clear D gene. Germline V gives CDR1 WSHSY, CDR2 SAAADI. CDR3 size: 11 residues. The ends were cut back, 4 bases at V and 0 bases at J, with 1 base in the middle.

V and J are TRBV5-1 and TRBJ1-4; D is perhaps TRBD1 (5 bases). CDR1 is SGHRS, CDR2 YFSETQ, per germline. The CDR3 totals 14 residues. Trimming stripped 5 bases from V and 4 bases from J, with 12 bases between. Here the CDR3 DNA reads TGCGCCAGCAGTATGAGGGGCTATAATGAAAAACTGTTTTTT. Its protein product is CASSMRGYNEKLFF.

J is TRBJ1-3 and V is TRBV7-6; D remains unclear. V was shortened by 5 bases and J by 0 bases, with 17 bases between the two germline ends. This CDR3 contains 17 residues. Germline assignment: CDR1 SGHVS and CDR2 FNYEAQ. The CDR3: CASSPARRVSSGNTIYF. DNA of the CDR3: TGTGCCAGCAGCCCCGCCCGCCGAGTAAGCTCTGGAAACACCATATATTTT. Using reference TRBV7-6 and TRBJ1-3 for the parts outside the CDR3, the full variable domain is GAGVSQSPRYKVTKRGQDVALRCDPISGHVSLYWYRQALGQGPEFLTYFNYEAQQDKSGLPNDRFSAERPEGSISTLTIQRTEQRDSAMYRCASSPARRVSSGNTIYFGEGSWLTVV.

Here the CDR3 reads CASSLGYQDTEAFF. Here the CDR3 DNA reads TGTGCCAGCAGCTTAGGGTATCAGGACACTGAAGCTTTCTTT. The rearrangement uses TRBV5-4 and TRBJ1-1; no clear D. Trimming pared 2 bases from V and 3 bases from J, leaving 11 bases between. Germline V gene lookup returns CDR1 SGHNT and CDR2 YYREEE (reference sequence). CDR3 size: 14 residues.

The table lists this clone with a count of one. The chain combines TRBV18 with TRBJ1-1; 9 positions agree with TRBD1. The junction had 9 bases not matched to a gene; V was cut back by 3 bases and J by 4 bases. The CDR3 contains 16 residues. Germline V CDR1 and CDR2: KGHSH, LQKENI. The CDR3 bases are TGTGCCAGCTCACCTCAAGGACAGGGGCTGACCACTGAAGCTTTCTTT. This gives the protein CASSPQGQGLTTEAFF.

The chain has TRBV10-2 and TRBJ1-2; a weak D match, TRBD1 (5 bases). The CDR3 spans 14 residues. The V gene lost 2 bases and the J gene lost 0 bases, with 7 bases spanning the gap. Germline CDR1 is WSHSY and CDR2 is SAAADI. The CDR3 region is CASSEGGTNYGYTF. CDR3 nucleotides: TGCGCCAGCAGTGAGGGGGGGACTAACTATGGCTACACCTTC.

The chain uses TRBV11-3 and TRBJ2-1; 10 nucleotides line up with TRBD2. After removal of 3 bases from V and 9 bases from J, the junction contained 8 bases not matched to a gene. The germline gives CDR1 SGHNT, CDR2 YENEEA. The CDR3 contains 15 residues. CDR3 DNA sequence: TGTGCCAGCAGCTTTCTAGCGGGAGTAGGGGGTGAGCAGTTCTTC. Its protein product is CASSFLAGVGGEQFF.

This chain links TRBV19 with TRBJ2-1, with 8 bases fitting TRBD2. The CDR3 sequence is 15 residues long. The V gene end was trimmed by 5 bases and the J gene end by 4 bases; junction bases not matched to a gene: 7. Germline-derived CDR1 and CDR2 are LNHDA and SQIVND (reference sequence). The CDR3 region is CASSHTSGAYNEQFF. The CDR3 nucleotides are TGTGCCAGTAGTCATACTAGCGGAGCTTACAATGAGCAGTTCTTC. The full variable domain, rest sourced from reference TRBV19 and TRBJ2-1, is DGGITQSPKYLFRKEGQNVTLSCEQNLNHDAMYWYRQDPGQGLRLIYYSQIVNDFQKGDIAEGYSVSREKKESFPLTVTSAQKNPTAFYLCASSHTSGAYNEQFFGPGTRLTVL.

This clone was counted between two and nine times. The V call is TRBV24-1, the J call TRBJ2-2; 8 bases align to TRBD2. CDR1 is KGHDR and CDR2 is SFDVKD in the germline V gene. V lost 4 bases, J lost 4 bases, and 4 bases stayed unmatched. This CDR3 contains 15 residues. CDR3: CATSDPTSGTGELFF. CDR3 coding DNA: TGTGCCACCAGTGACCCTACTAGCGGCACCGGGGAGCTGTTTTTT.

In regard to this clone: A much larger clonotype is one base distant, so this may be a read error. The chain recombines TRBV5-1 with TRBJ2-1, with D possibly TRBD1 on 6 matching bases. This CDR3 spans 15 amino acids. V was cut by 4 bases and J by 0 bases, with 11 bases left in between. The germline gives CDR1 SGHRS, CDR2 YFSETQ. CDR3 nucleotide sequence: TGCGCCAGCAGCAGACAGGTTAGCTCCTACAATGAGCAGTTCTTC. Amino acids: CASSRQVSSYNEQFF.

This clone was seen a few times. In the same sample, other DNA sequences code for this CDR3. The gene calls are TRBV13 and TRBJ1-2; D may be TRBD1 (5 bases). This CDR3 is 12 amino acids long. Germline V gene lookup returns CDR1 PRHDT and CDR2 FYEKMQ (reference sequence). V lost 5 bases, J lost 8 bases, and 12 bases lay in between. As DNA, the CDR3 is TGTGCCAGCAGCCCCTCTCGGGGGGGCTACACCTTC. It codes for CASSPSRGGYTF.